One TCR beta chain is described in this entry. The antigen is undetermined. The assay was immunoSEQ multiplex PCR, and TCRdb's table has in-frame clones only and misses some. The sample has 950,000 to 1,100,000 clones; around 82% are singletons. This sample is drawn from a study of shared clonotypes between healthy human individuals. Study results and caveats: Larger richness was generally estimated for naive than memory subsets.

CDR3 size: 12 residues. V was trimmed by 4 bases and J by 8 bases, leaving 12 bases between them. The V gene's germline CDR1 is SGHRS and CDR2 YFSETQ. Sequenced: memory CD4+ T cells from PBMCs. Subset given: CD45RA-negative fraction. The chain couples TRBV5-1 to TRBJ1-2; no definite D call. The sequence came from a man between 18 and 29 years old in good health. Some clones in this sample may be carry-over from other donors' samples. The chain's CDR3 is CASSPDSGGYTF. The CDR3 nucleotides are TGCGCCAGCAGCCCGGACTCTGGAGGCTACACCTTC.